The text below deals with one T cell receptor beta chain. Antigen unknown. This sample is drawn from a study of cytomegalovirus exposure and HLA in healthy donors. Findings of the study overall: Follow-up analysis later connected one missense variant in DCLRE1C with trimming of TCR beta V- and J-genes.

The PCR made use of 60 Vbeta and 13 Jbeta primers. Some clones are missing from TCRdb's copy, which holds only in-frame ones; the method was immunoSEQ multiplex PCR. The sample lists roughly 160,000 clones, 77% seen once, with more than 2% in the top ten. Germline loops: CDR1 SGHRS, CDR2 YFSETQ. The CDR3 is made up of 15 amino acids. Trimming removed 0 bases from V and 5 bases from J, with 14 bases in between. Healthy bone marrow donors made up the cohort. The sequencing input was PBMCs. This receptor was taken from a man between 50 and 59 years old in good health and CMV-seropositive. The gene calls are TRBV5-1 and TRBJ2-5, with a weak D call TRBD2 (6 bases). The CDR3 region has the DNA TGCGCCAGCAGCTTGGCCAGGGCGGGGAGGGAGACCCAGTACTTC. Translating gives CASSLARAGRETQYF.